This T cell receptor beta chain derives from a study of blood T cell repertoires in COVID-19. The method was immunoSEQ multiplex PCR; TCRdb's version includes in-frame clones alone and lacks a portion of them. The sample lists fewer than 200,000 clones; under 85% were seen once. Trimming removed 8 bases from V and 2 bases from J, with 12 bases in between. CDR1 is MNHEY, CDR2 SVGAGI, per germline. The CDR3 length is 13 residues. The sample consisted of peripheral blood. The chain has TRBV6-5 and TRBJ1-1; D is uncertain. This receptor was obtained from a man aged 65-85 years with acute or convalescent COVID-19. As DNA, the CDR3 is TGTGCCAGCGATCCCACATCAAACACTGAAGCTTTCTTT. As protein: CASDPTSNTEAFF.